The present TCR beta chain was sequenced within a study of T-cell memory formation after mild COVID-19 (dated by TCRdb to about 2021). In the study overall: TCR sequence clusters from the two donors were found to be largely donor specific. The cohort was made up of two young adult volunteers, one female and one male, who were previously healthy. Longitudinal TCRalpha and TCRbeta repertoire sequencing tracked T-cell clones expanding and contracting after mild COVID-19 in a couple of donors. The full study reports these points: Whether the second-wave clones peaking on day 37 were SARS-CoV-2 specific was not confirmed. Some responding clones were found in pre-infection memory, which suggests that pre-existing cross-reactive memory T cells took part in the SARS-CoV-2 response. Only a couple of mild cases were covered in the study, and larger cohorts including severe cases with pre-infection samples were considered necessary. Contracting CD4+ clones were located mainly in the CM and EM memory subsets, whereas CD8+ clones were found to be enriched in EMRA. From day 15 to 85, contracting clones showed balanced CD4/CD8 phenotypes, whereas a second wave of clones that expanded from day 15 to 37 leaned towards CD4+.

Cut back by 6 bases and 6 bases, the V and J ends lie 17 bases apart. The CDR3 runs 14 amino acids, cysteine and phenylalanine included. Left in the record is the CDR3 DNA by itself, 42 bases read in frame from the first base. CDR1 SQVTM and CDR2 ANQGSEA were looked up in the germline V gene. As concerns this clonotype: The antigen it binds to is not known. No much larger clonotype is one base removed from it; base qualities were not supplied.

Ficoll-Paque density gradient centrifugation was used to isolate PBMCs. TCRdb names Illumina NovaSeq 6000 as the instrument used. cDNA libraries for TCRalpha and TCRbeta were prepared by 5'RACE using constant-segment primers, with sample barcodes and unique molecular identifiers added. Trizol reagent was used to extract RNA from every sample. Amplification of the libraries took two PCR steps, and the second step added a second sample barcode plus Illumina TruSeq adapters. Sequencing of the libraries was done on an Illumina NovaSeq, producing 2 x 150 bp paired-end reads. The source study handled its data this way. The reads were demultiplexed and collapsed into UMI-guided consensus sequences using migec v1.2.7. Using mixcr v2.1.11, UMI consensuses were aligned to TRA and TRB V and J templates and then assembled into clonotypes. Clonotypes were classified as expanded or contracted when called significant by both edgeR and NoisET, with noise models trained on biological replicates. edgeR calls used a false discovery rate-adjusted p below 0.01 and a log2 fold-change threshold of 1. As an exploratory analysis of dynamics, PCA with hierarchical clustering was applied to max-normalized trajectories of the 1000 most abundant clonotypes. Each responding clone was given a CD4 or CD8 phenotype based on the CD4+ and CD8+ repertoires, which had been sequenced separately. TCRdb trimmed public reads at Q25 via fastp, called clones via MiXCR and kept in-frame beta chains. Identical CDR3 protein sequences are pooled into one entry, listed with their most common genes and DNA. What appears here as the V and J calls and clone size reflects TCRdb's work, not the paper's. The sample contains roughly 190,000 distinct CDR3 sequences, around 20% of them found a single time. 2.4% of the sample is in the top ten clones.

Sequencing used PBMCs or a T cell subset sorted from them (not recorded which). The source of this sequence is an adult woman who had mild COVID-19 (a few samples of this study predate the infection). The sample titles of this study are shuffled in the database, so cell type and time point are left out; the donor was told from shared clones. The chain is made from TRBV29-1 and TRBJ2-2; the D call is possibly TRBD1 or TRBD2, each sharing 5 bases. The bases read TGCAGCGTCTGGGACGCTAACTCGGCCGGGGAGCTGTTTTTT. This yields the protein CSVWDANSAGELFF.